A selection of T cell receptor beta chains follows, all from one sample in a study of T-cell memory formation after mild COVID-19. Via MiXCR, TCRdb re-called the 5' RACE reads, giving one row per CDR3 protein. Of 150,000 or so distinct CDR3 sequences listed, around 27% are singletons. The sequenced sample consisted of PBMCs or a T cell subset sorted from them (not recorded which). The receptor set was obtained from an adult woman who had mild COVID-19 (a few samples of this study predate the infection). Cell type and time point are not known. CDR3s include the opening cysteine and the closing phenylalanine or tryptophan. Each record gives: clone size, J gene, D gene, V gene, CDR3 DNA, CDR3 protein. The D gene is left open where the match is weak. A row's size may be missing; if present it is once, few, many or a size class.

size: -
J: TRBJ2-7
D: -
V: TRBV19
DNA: TGTGCCAGTAGTATAGATACCGGGACACCAATCCCCTACGAGCAGTACTTC
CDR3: CASSIDTGTPIPYEQYF

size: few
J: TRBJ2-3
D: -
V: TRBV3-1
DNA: TGTGCCAGCAGCGACCCCGGCGGGATCACAGATACGCAGTATTTT
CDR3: CASSDPGGITDTQYF

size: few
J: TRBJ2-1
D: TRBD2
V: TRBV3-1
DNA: TGTGCCAGCAGCCCCTCGGAGTACCCACCGGGACTAGCGGGGTACAATGAGCAGTTCTTC
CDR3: CASSPSEYPPGLAGYNEQFF

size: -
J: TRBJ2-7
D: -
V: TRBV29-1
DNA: TGCAGCGTTCTAACACCGTCGGAGCAGTACTTC
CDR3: CSVLTPSEQYF

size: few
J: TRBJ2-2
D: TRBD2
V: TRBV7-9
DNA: TGTGCCAGCAGCTTACCGCGGGGGGTAGAAGGCACCGGGGAGCTGTTTTTT
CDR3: CASSLPRGVEGTGELFF

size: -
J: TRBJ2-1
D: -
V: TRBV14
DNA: TGTGCCAGCAGCCCTCGTGGGGTAAGAGACTCCTACAATGAGCAGTTCTTC
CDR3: CASSPRGVRDSYNEQFF

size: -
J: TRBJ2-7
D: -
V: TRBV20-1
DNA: TGCAGTGCTAGAGATAGGGGGGGCCCCTCCTACGAGCAGTACTTC
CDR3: CSARDRGGPSYEQYF

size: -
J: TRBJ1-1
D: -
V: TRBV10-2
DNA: TGCGCCAGCAGTGAGTCGACAGTTAACACTGAAGCTTTCTTT
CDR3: CASSESTVNTEAFF

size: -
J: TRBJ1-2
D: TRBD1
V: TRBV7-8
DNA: TGTGCCAGCAGCTTATCGCAGGACAGGGGATGGAACTATGGCTACACCTTC
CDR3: CASSLSQDRGWNYGYTF

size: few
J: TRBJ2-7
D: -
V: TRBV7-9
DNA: TGTGCCAGCAGCTTAACAGGACTACCAACCTACGAGCAGTACTTC
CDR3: CASSLTGLPTYEQYF

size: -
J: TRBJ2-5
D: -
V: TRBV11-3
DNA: TGTGCCAGCAGCCCACAGGGCTGGGAGACCCAGTACTTC
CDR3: CASSPQGWETQYF

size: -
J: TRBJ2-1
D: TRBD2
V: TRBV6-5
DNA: TGTGCCAGCAGCCACTGGGCACCAGCGGGAGGGCCACATGAGCAGTTCTTC
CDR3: CASSHWAPAGGPHEQFF

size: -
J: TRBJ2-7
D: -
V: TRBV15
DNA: TGTGCCACCAGCAGAGGACCCGGACGGGGGGCCCCTGAGGAGCAGTACTTC
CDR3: CATSRGPGRGAPEEQYF

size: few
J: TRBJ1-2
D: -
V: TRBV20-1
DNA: TGCAGTGCCCCCCCGGACGGCTATGGCTACACCTTC
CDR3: CSAPPDGYGYTF

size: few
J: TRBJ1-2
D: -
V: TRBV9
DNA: TGTGCCAGCAGCGTAGGATCAGCCAAGGGCTACACCTTC
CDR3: CASSVGSAKGYTF

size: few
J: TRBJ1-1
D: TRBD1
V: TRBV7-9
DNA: TGTGCCAGCAGCTTAGTAGGGCAGGGGGCGAACACTGAAGCTTTCTTT
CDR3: CASSLVGQGANTEAFF

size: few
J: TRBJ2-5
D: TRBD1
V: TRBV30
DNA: TGTGCCTGGAGTGCATCCCGGGACAGGGGACGAGAGACCCAGTACTTC
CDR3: CAWSASRDRGRETQYF

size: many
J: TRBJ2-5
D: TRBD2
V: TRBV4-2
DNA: TGTGCCAGCAGCCAAGATGTGGCGGGACTAGGCCGAGAGACCCAGTACTTC
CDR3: CASSQDVAGLGRETQYF

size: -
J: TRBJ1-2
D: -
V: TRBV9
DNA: TGTGCCAGCAGCGCCCCAGGAGTAACCGGCTACACCTTC
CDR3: CASSAPGVTGYTF

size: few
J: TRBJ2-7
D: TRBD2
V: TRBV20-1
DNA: TGCAGTGCCGGCGGGGGAACACCCCTCTACGAGCAGTACTTC
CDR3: CSAGGGTPLYEQYF

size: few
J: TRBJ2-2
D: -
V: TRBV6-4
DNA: TGTGCCAGCAGTGACTCGACCGGGGAGCTGTTTTTT
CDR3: CASSDSTGELFF

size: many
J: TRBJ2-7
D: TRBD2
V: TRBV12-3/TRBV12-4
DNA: TGTGCCAGCAGTTCGGCCGAAGCGGGAGGATACGAGCAGTACTTC
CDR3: CASSSAEAGGYEQYF